These 10 T cell receptor beta chains originate from one sample sequenced in a study of cytotoxic CD8 clonotypes in ibrutinib-treated CLL. Clones were sequenced by immunoSEQ multiplex PCR, and TCRdb holds only the in-frame ones, with some missing. The sample has about 310,000 clones, around four fifths seen once. The material sequenced was PBMCs, taken before ibrutinib treatment. The receptors were gathered from a human donor with chronic lymphocytic leukemia.

The chain carries TRBV7-3 and TRBJ2-5; D is perhaps TRBD2 (6 bases). CDR1 and CDR2 (germline): SGHTA, FQGTGA. The V gene lost 5 bases and the J gene lost 1 base, with 8 bases spanning the gap. The CDR3 covers 13 residues. CDR3 protein: CASSRSGQETQYF. CDR3 coding DNA: TGTGCCAGCAGCCGTAGCGGCCAAGAGACCCAGTACTTC.

This chain links TRBV6-5 with TRBJ2-3; 7 bases align to TRBD2. The germline gives CDR1 MNHEY, CDR2 SVGAGI. Trimming cost V 5 bases and J 6 bases; bases outside gene matches: 11. CDR3 length: 15 residues. The CDR3, as DNA: TGTGCCAGCAGTCCACCTTCCGCGGGAGTGGATACGCAGTATTTT. Translated: CASSPPSAGVDTQYF.

The chain carries TRBV28 and TRBJ2-7; TRBD2 might be the D (6 bases). This CDR3 is 14 amino acids long. Germline V lookup: CDR1 MDHEN, CDR2 SYDVKM. V lost 5 bases, J lost 11 bases, and 22 bases lay in between. The CDR3: CASSTNGGKGEEYF. The CDR3 nucleotides are TGTGCCAGCAGTACAAACGGCGGGAAGGGAGAAGAGTACTTC.

This chain uses TRBV27 with TRBJ2-1; D may be TRBD2 (6 bases). In germline, CDR1 is MNHEY, CDR2 SMNVEV (reference sequence). V was cut by 6 bases and J by 8 bases, with 23 bases left in between. The CDR3 totals 16 residues. For the CDR3, the DNA is TGTGCCAGCAGCCGGCGGGGTAGCGGTCTATTCTATGAGCAGTTCTTC. Translated, it gives CASSRRGSGLFYEQFF.

This clone was observed a few times. The V gene is TRBV14, the J gene TRBJ2-1; no clear D. In germline, CDR1 is SGHDN, CDR2 FVKESK. This CDR3 contains 17 residues. The V end lost 1 base, the J end lost 5 bases, and 18 bases lay between the germline ends. The CDR3 protein is CASSQGSPLGMNNEQFF. CDR3 nucleotide sequence: TGTGCCAGCAGCCAAGGAAGTCCTCTAGGGATGAACAATGAGCAGTTCTTC.

The sample holds one count of this clone. The chain is built from TRBV15 and TRBJ1-1, with a tentative D call TRBD1 (5 bases). This CDR3 region has 17 residues. Trimming took 0 bases from V and 1 from J, leaving 15 bases between them. Germline CDR1 is LNHNV and CDR2 is YYDKDF (reference sequence). The CDR3 sequence is CATSRDPRAGWNTEAFF. The CDR3 DNA follows: TGTGCCACCAGCAGAGATCCCAGGGCAGGGTGGAACACTGAAGCTTTCTTT.

This clone appeared a single time. This chain links TRBV5-4 with TRBJ2-1; perhaps D is TRBD1 or TRBD2 (5 bases each). V dropped 1 base and J dropped 0 bases, with 8 bases sitting between them. Germline V gene lookup returns CDR1 SGHNT and CDR2 YYREEE (reference sequence). This CDR3 has 15 residues. The DNA for the CDR3 is TGTGCCAGCAGCTTGTCTGGGGGCTCCTACAATGAGCAGTTCTTC. This gives the protein CASSLSGGSYNEQFF.

The rearrangement links TRBV5-4 to TRBJ2-2; weak D call: TRBD1 (6 bases). V lost 2 bases and J 6 bases, leaving 17 bases between the germline ends. The CDR3 consists of 16 residues. CDR1 is SGHNT, CDR2 YYREEE, per germline (reference sequence). The CDR3 bases are TGTGCCAGCAGCTTAAGAAGGCAGGGGAGCTCCGGGGAGCTGTTTTTT. Its protein is CASSLRRQGSSGELFF.

This chain's CDR3 is CASSQASGLASGETQYF. The CDR3 coding sequence is TGCGCCAGCAGCCAAGCAAGCGGGCTCGCTTCGGGAGAGACCCAGTACTTC. V usage is TRBV4-3 and J usage is TRBJ2-5; a weak D match, TRBD2 (6 bases). The CDR3 is made up of 17 amino acids. In germline, CDR1 is LGHNA, CDR2 YSLEER. Trimming shortened V by 1 base and J by 4 bases, and 19 bases separated the two germline ends.

This chain connects TRBV9 to TRBJ2-3; TRBD2 agrees at 9 bases. The CDR3 is 20 amino acids. CDR1 and CDR2 from the germline V gene are SGDLS and YYNGEE. Trimming removed 3 bases from V and 6 bases from J; junction bases left unmatched: 23. The CDR3 region is CASSGRGVGSSGKLGDTQYF. As DNA, the CDR3 is TGTGCCAGCAGCGGGAGAGGAGTTGGGTCTAGCGGGAAACTTGGGGATACGCAGTATTTT.